The next 20 T cell receptor beta chains were all read from a single sample in a study of shared clonotypes between healthy human individuals. Only in-frame clones appear in the TCRdb table, and some are missing; sequencing was by immunoSEQ multiplex PCR. Here the sample spans about 470,000 clones, 79% being singletons. Sequencing was performed on PBMCs. Receptor source: a woman in her thirties or forties in good health. Some clones in this sample may be carry-over from other donors' samples.

This chain joins TRBV28 and TRBJ1-2, with D maybe TRBD1 (5 bases). Between the trimmed V and J ends, which lost 8 bases and 8 bases, there was a span of 12 bases. The CDR3 loop spans 11 amino acids. CDR1 is MDHEN and CDR2 is SYDVKM in the germline V gene. Here the CDR3 DNA reads TGTGCCAGCCTTGGGGGAAACGGCTACACCTTC. This encodes CASLGGNGYTF.

J is TRBJ1-4 and V is TRBV15, with D possibly being TRBD1 (5 bases). There are 13 residues in the CDR3. In germline, CDR1 is LNHNV, CDR2 YYDKDF (reference sequence). Trimming pared 6 bases from V and 5 bases from J, leaving 10 bases between. CDR3 DNA: TGTGCCACCAGAGGGGCAGGAAATGAAAAACTGTTTTTT. It is translated as CATRGAGNEKLFF.

The chain is built from TRBV11-2 and TRBJ2-7; D is unresolved. Trimming cost V 0 bases and J 9 bases, with 9 bases left between them. The CDR3 is made up of 12 amino acids. CDR1 is SGHAT and CDR2 is FQNNGV in the germline V gene. CDR3 sequence: CASSLEYLGQYF. The CDR3 DNA is TGTGCCAGCAGCTTAGAGTATCTGGGGCAGTACTTC.

CDR3 sequence reads: CATQGAPGNTIYF. DNA for the CDR3: TGTGCCACCCAGGGGGCGCCTGGAAACACCATATATTTT. The rearrangement joins TRBV14 to TRBJ1-3, with 8 bases aligning to TRBD1. Germline trimming cut 10 bases from V and 2 bases from J; bases unmatched to any gene: 4. The CDR3 totals 13 residues. Germline V gene data show CDR1 as SGHDN and CDR2 as FVKESK.

The V call is TRBV19, the J call TRBJ2-1; 8 bases agree with TRBD2. The CDR3 covers 14 residues. The V gene's germline CDR1 is LNHDA and CDR2 SQIVND (reference sequence). The J segment lost 3 bases and the V segment lost 6 bases, leaving 4 bases of the junction unmatched. CDR3 loop: CASSRLANYNEQFF. CDR3 nucleotides: TGTGCCAGTAGCAGACTAGCGAACTACAATGAGCAGTTCTTC. Full variable domain (missing parts from reference TRBV19 and TRBJ2-1): DGGITQSPKYLFRKEGQNVTLSCEQNLNHDAMYWYRQDPGQGLRLIYYSQIVNDFQKGDIAEGYSVSREKKESFPLTVTSAQKNPTAFYLCASSRLANYNEQFFGPGTRLTVL.

The chain has TRBV7-8 and TRBJ1-1, with D possibly matching TRBD1 (5 bases). Per germline, CDR1 SGHVS and CDR2 FQNEAQ. This CDR3 spans 14 amino acids. V lost 5 bases and J lost 3, with 13 bases in between. Here the CDR3 reads CASSSTWGDTEAFF. DNA for the CDR3: TGTGCCAGCAGCAGTACTTGGGGGGACACTGAAGCTTTCTTT.

The DNA for the CDR3 is TGCAGCGTTGAATCGGGTATTGGCACTGAAGCTTTCTTT. Its protein product is CSVESGIGTEAFF. The chain recombines TRBV29-1 with TRBJ1-1; D not certain. Trimming left V 2 bases short and J 4 bases short, with 11 bases between. The germline V gene encodes CDR1 SQVTM and CDR2 ANQGSEA. The length of the CDR3 is 13 residues.

The V gene is TRBV6-5, the J gene TRBJ2-1; 14 bases align to TRBD2. V lost 4 bases to trimming and J lost 9 bases; unmatched junction nucleotides: 8. CDR1 is MNHEY and CDR2 is SVGAGI in the germline V gene. This CDR3 has 16 amino acids. For the CDR3, the DNA is TGTGCCAGCAGTTCCGGGACTAGCGGGAGAAATGGTGAGCAGTTCTTC. Translation gives CASSSGTSGRNGEQFF.

This clone showed up just once. CDR3 protein: CARGASSYNSPLHF. CDR3 coding DNA: TGTGCCAGGGGAGCGAGCTCCTATAATTCACCCCTCCACTTT. The chain couples TRBV5-6 to TRBJ1-6; no reliable D call. Between the trimmed V and J ends, which lost 8 bases and 0 bases, there was a span of 9 bases. Germline assignment: CDR1 SGHDT and CDR2 YYEEEE. The CDR3 length is 14 residues.

This clone was seen repeatedly, ten times or more. The gene calls are TRBV30 and TRBJ1-6; D gene uncertain. V shed 1 base and J shed 3 bases, with 10 bases lying between them. The CDR3 length is 15 residues. From germline, CDR1 is GTSNPN and CDR2 SVGIG (reference sequence). DNA of the CDR3: TGTGCCTGGAGTGGTAGGGCCTTCTATAATTCACCCCTCCACTTT. Residues: CAWSGRAFYNSPLHF. Full variable domain (rest looked up from reference TRBV30 and TRBJ1-6): SQTIHQWPATLVQPVGSPLSLECTVEGTSNPNLYWYRQAAGRGLQLLFYSVGIGQISSEVPQNLSASRPQDRQFILSSKKLLLSDSGFYLCAWSGRAFYNSPLHFGNGTRLTVT.

This rearrangement joins TRBV4-1 to TRBJ2-5; no clear D. V was shortened by 4 bases and J by 0 bases, with 12 bases between the two germline ends. There are 15 residues in the CDR3. Germline-derived CDR1 and CDR2 are MGHRA and YSYEKL. CDR3 region: CASSPLGAYQETQYF. CDR3 bases: TGCGCCAGCAGCCCCCTAGGAGCTTACCAAGAGACCCAGTACTTC.

A few counts support this clone. CDR3 in amino acids: CASSPLSIGSYNEQFF. As DNA, the CDR3 is TGCGCCAGCAGCCCCCTTTCCATCGGCTCCTACAATGAGCAGTTCTTC. V gene TRBV4-1 combines with J gene TRBJ2-1; unclear D gene. The V and J ends lost 4 bases and 0 bases respectively, with 13 bases between them. Germline assignment: CDR1 MGHRA and CDR2 YSYEKL. The CDR3 totals 16 residues.

The rearrangement links TRBV6-5 to TRBJ2-1; 12 bases map to TRBD2. The CDR3 has 14 amino acids. CDR1 and CDR2 from the germline V gene are MNHEY and SVGAGI. V shed 5 bases, J shed 7 bases, and the junction held 3 bases outside the gene matches. Here the CDR3 DNA reads TGTGCCAGCAGTCTAGCGGGAGGGCGGAATGAGCAGTTCTTC. Protein: CASSLAGGRNEQFF.

This sequence joins TRBV9 and TRBJ2-7; possibly TRBD1 for D (6 bases). The V end lost 0 bases, the J end lost 3 bases, and 16 bases lay between the germline ends. CDR1 is SGDLS and CDR2 is YYNGEE in the germline V gene. CDR3 size: 16 residues. As DNA, the CDR3 is TGTGCCAGCAGCGTAGGGAACCGGGACACCGACTACGAGCAGTACTTC. It translates to CASSVGNRDTDYEQYF. Complete variable domain (other parts from reference TRBV9 and TRBJ2-7): DSGVTQTPKHLITATGQRVTLRCSPRSGDLSVYWYQQSLDQGLQFLIQYYNGEERAKGNILERFSAQQFPDLHSELNLSSLELGDSALYFCASSVGNRDTDYEQYFGPGTRLTVT.

This chain connects TRBV7-8 to TRBJ2-7; 7 bases are shared with TRBD2. The CDR3 has 17 residues. Germline CDR1 and CDR2: SGHVS and FQNEAQ. V shed 2 bases, J shed 2 bases, and the junction held 12 bases outside the gene matches. The CDR3 DNA follows: TGTGCCAGCAGCTTAAAATTTCTGACTAGCAAGACCTACGAGCAGTACTTC. It translates to CASSLKFLTSKTYEQYF.

The chain couples TRBV4-1 to TRBJ2-1; D perhaps matches TRBD2 (5 bases). This CDR3 comprises 14 residues. From germline, CDR1 is MGHRA and CDR2 YSYEKL. The V end lost 5 bases, the J end lost 3 bases, and 11 bases lay between the germline ends. Here the CDR3 DNA reads TGCGCCAGCAGCGGGGAGTACAACTACAATGAGCAGTTCTTC. Amino acid sequence: CASSGEYNYNEQFF.

The rearrangement uses TRBV19 and TRBJ2-5; D unresolved. This CDR3 region has 14 residues. CDR1 is LNHDA, CDR2 SQIVND, per germline (reference sequence). V was trimmed by 1 base and J by 2 bases, leaving 8 bases between them. The CDR3 DNA is TGTGCCAGTAGTATAGGGACGAAACAAGAGACCCAGTACTTC. This sequence encodes CASSIGTKQETQYF.

The chain joins TRBV6-5 to TRBJ2-7; TRBD2 matches 11 bases. The ends lost 6 bases at V and 6 bases at J; junction bases unmatched: 1. Germline V gene data show CDR1 as MNHEY and CDR2 as SVGAGI. This CDR3 has 12 residues. The CDR3 reads CASRLAGGEQYF. The DNA of the CDR3 is TGTGCCAGCAGGCTAGCGGGAGGCGAGCAGTACTTC.

This chain uses TRBV5-1 with TRBJ2-3; 10 bases fit TRBD2. The V gene's germline CDR1 is SGHRS and CDR2 YFSETQ. This CDR3 contains 14 residues. J gave up 1 base and V 6 bases, and 2 bases lay outside the gene matches. This chain's CDR3 is CASTLAGGTDTQYF. The DNA for the CDR3 is TGCGCCAGCACTCTAGCGGGAGGCACAGATACGCAGTATTTT.

DNA for the CDR3: TGTGCCAGCAGCCCCCGTCAAGCCAGCTCCTACGAGCAGTACTTC. Translating it yields CASSPRQASSYEQYF. This chain links TRBV21-1 with TRBJ2-7. TRBV21-1 is flagged as a pseudogene. The CDR3 runs 15 residues.